These T cell receptor beta chains were read from a single sample in a study of blood T cell repertoires in COVID-19. The repertoire was sequenced with immunoSEQ multiplex PCR; TCRdb's copy has only in-frame clones and lacks some. This sample has about 170,000 clones, with about 88% found just once. The sample consisted of peripheral blood. These receptors were taken from a woman older than 75 in a cohort sampled during active or convalescent COVID-19. CDR3s include the opening cysteine and the closing phenylalanine or tryptophan. Each record gives: V gene, D gene, J gene, clone size, CDR3 DNA, CDR3 protein. A D gene is named only where the DNA matches it firmly. A row's size may be missing; if present it is once, few, many or a size class.

TRBV27	-	TRBJ2-3	-	TGTGCCAGCAGTTCTTACACAGATACGCAGTATTTT	CASSSYTDTQYF
TRBV4-1	-	TRBJ1-2	-	TGCGCCAGCAGCCCGTCTCCGACAGACTATGGCTACACCTTC	CASSPSPTDYGYTF
TRBV5-1	TRBD1	TRBJ2-7	-	TGCGCCAGCAGCTTGGGGGGACAGGGGGCCTACGAGCAGTACTTC	CASSLGGQGAYEQYF
TRBV19	TRBD1	TRBJ1-2	-	TGTGCCAGTAGTAAGGGACCCGGACAGGGGGCTCGAGGCTACACCTTC	CASSKGPGQGARGYTF
TRBV3-1/TRBV3-2	-	TRBJ2-1	once	TGTGCCAGTCGACAGGATATTAGCTCCTACAATGAGCAGTTCTTC	CASRQDISSYNEQFF
TRBV6-6	-	TRBJ2-3	-	TGTGCCGGGGCCTCCAGGGGTGCAGATACGCAGTATTTT	CAGASRGADTQYF
TRBV27	TRBD1	TRBJ1-5	-	TGTGCCAGCAGTTTACAGGGGGCGAGAATCAATCAGCCCCAGCATTTT	CASSLQGARINQPQHF
TRBV29-1	-	TRBJ1-2	-	TGCAGCGGCCGGGTTAACTATGGCTACACCTTC	CSGRVNYGYTF
TRBV12-3/TRBV12-4	-	TRBJ1-1	-	TGTGCCAGCAGTTGGGGGACTGGGACTGAAGCTTTCTTT	CASSWGTGTEAFF
TRBV3-1/TRBV3-2	-	TRBJ1-6	-	TGTGCCAGCAGCCAAGTTCTCAGGGATGGCTCACCCCTCCACTTT	CASSQVLRDGSPLHF
TRBV5-1	-	TRBJ1-2	-	TGCGCCAGCAGCTTGGCCATCGGAGACTTCTATGGCTACACCTTC	CASSLAIGDFYGYTF
TRBV3-1/TRBV3-2	-	TRBJ1-5	-	TGTGCCAGCAGCCAAGACGCAGGGCAAGGGAATCAGCCCCAGCATTTT	CASSQDAGQGNQPQHF
TRBV2	TRBD1	TRBJ1-5	once	TGTGCCAGCACCAGGGGGCAGGATCAGCCCCAGCATTTT	CASTRGQDQPQHF
TRBV5-1	TRBD2	TRBJ2-1	-	TGCGCCAGCAGCTCCGGGACTAGCAACGAGCAGTTCTTC	CASSSGTSNEQFF
TRBV27	-	TRBJ1-1	once	TGTGCCAGCAGTTTTTATCGTGGACATAGGAACACTGAAGCTTTCTTT	CASSFYRGHRNTEAFF
TRBV7-2	-	TRBJ1-5	-	TGTGCCAGCAGAGGGGCAGGTAATCAGCCCCAGCATTTT	CASRGAGNQPQHF
TRBV2	TRBD2	TRBJ2-7	-	TGTGCCAGCATAGGGGCGGGGGGGCCCTACGAGCAGTACTTC	CASIGAGGPYEQYF
TRBV28	-	TRBJ1-1	-	TGTGCCAGCAGTTTAGCCTTGGGCATTACGAACACTGAAGCTTTCTTT	CASSLALGITNTEAFF
TRBV15	-	TRBJ1-6	-	TGTGCCACCAGCAAGAAGACAGGTCAATATAATTCACCCCTCCACTTT	CATSKKTGQYNSPLHF
TRBV5-1	TRBD2	TRBJ2-1	-	TGCGCCAGCAGCCAAACTAGCGGGAGGTACAATGAGCAGTTCTTC	CASSQTSGRYNEQFF
TRBV27	TRBD1	TRBJ1-5	-	TGTGCCAGCGGAACAGGGGGCACTCATCAGCCCCAGCATTTT	CASGTGGTHQPQHF
TRBV6-5	-	TRBJ1-1	-	TGTGCCAGCAGTTTTGAGGGAGGGGGGACTGAAGCTTTCTTT	CASSFEGGGTEAFF
TRBV5-4	TRBD2	TRBJ2-2	-	TGTGCCAGCAGCTTCTCTTTGCGGGGGGGCCCCGGGGAGCTGTTTTTT	CASSFSLRGGPGELFF
TRBV9	TRBD1	TRBJ1-2	-	TGTGCCAGCAGCGTAGATCTTATAGGGACAGGGATGGCCTATGGCTACACCTTC	CASSVDLIGTGMAYGYTF
TRBV6-5	-	TRBJ2-4	-	TGTGCCAGCAGTTTTACCCGGGGAGGCTGGCACATTCAGTACTTC	CASSFTRGGWHIQYF
TRBV27	TRBD2	TRBJ2-1	-	TGTGCCAGCAGACAACCCGGCGGGGGTGAGCAGTTCTTC	CASRQPGGGEQFF
TRBV24-1	-	TRBJ2-5	-	TGTGCCACCAGTGATTTTTCAGTTACCCAAGAGACCCAGTACTTC	CATSDFSVTQETQYF
TRBV19	TRBD1	TRBJ1-2	-	TGTGCCAGTAGTATGGAGGGACAGGGGTTGTATGGCTACACCTTC	CASSMEGQGLYGYTF
TRBV7-2	TRBD1	TRBJ1-2	-	TGTGCCAGCAGCTTATCCTGGGACAGGCCCTTAGGTGGCTACACCTTC	CASSLSWDRPLGGYTF
TRBV25-1	-	TRBJ2-7	once	TGTGCCAGCAGTGGAGGTAGCCTTTACGAGCAGTACTTC	CASSGGSLYEQYF
TRBV5-4	-	TRBJ2-3	-	TGTGCCAGCAGCTTGGAGGATAGCGCAAACACAGATACGCAGTATTTT	CASSLEDSANTDTQYF
TRBV4-3	-	TRBJ1-6	-	TGCGCCAGCAGCCAAGAGGTTTCGGGTAACAATTCACCCCTCCACTTT	CASSQEVSGNNSPLHF
TRBV7-2	TRBD1	TRBJ2-7	-	TGTGCCAGCAGCCCGGACAGGTTCTCCTACGAGCAGTACTTC	CASSPDRFSYEQYF
TRBV28	-	TRBJ1-2	-	TGTGCCAGCAGTGATCCCGGGATCGACTATGGCTACACCTTC	CASSDPGIDYGYTF
TRBV10-3	-	TRBJ2-1	-	TGTGCCATCAGTGAGTCCTTCAGCGACAATGAGCAGTTCTTC	CAISESFSDNEQFF
TRBV3-1/TRBV3-2	TRBD2	TRBJ2-3	-	TGTGCCAGCAGCCTGCCGGGAGGGAGATCAGATACGCAGTATTTT	CASSLPGGRSDTQYF
TRBV24-1	TRBD2	TRBJ2-1	-	TGTGCCACCAGTGATGGTCGTAGCGGGCCTTACAATGAGCAGTTCTTC	CATSDGRSGPYNEQFF
TRBV5-4	-	TRBJ2-5	-	TGTGCCAGCAGCTTTGGTCAGGTGTTAGAAGAGACCCAGTACTTC	CASSFGQVLEETQYF
TRBV14	-	TRBJ1-4	-	TGTGCCAGCAGCCAATGGGCAGGGAATGAAAAACTGTTTTTT	CASSQWAGNEKLFF
TRBV3-1/TRBV3-2	-	TRBJ1-2	-	TGTGCCAGCAGCACCCTTGGGGAGTCAAGATATGGCTACACCTTC	CASSTLGESRYGYTF
TRBV28	TRBD1	TRBJ2-7	-	TGTGCCAGCACTTTAGACCGGGACAGGGTGGTTGGGTCCTACGAGCAGTACTTC	CASTLDRDRVVGSYEQYF
TRBV6-6	TRBD1	TRBJ2-2	-	TGTGCCAGCAGTTTAACCCCCAGGGGGCACACCGGGGAGCTGTTTTTT	CASSLTPRGHTGELFF
TRBV6-5	TRBD1	TRBJ1-5	-	TGTGCCAGCTCCGACAGGGGACCCAATCAGCCCCAGCATTTT	CASSDRGPNQPQHF